The 30 T cell receptor beta chains below were found in one sample sequenced in a study of OX40 agonist ivuxolimab in advanced cancers. Sequenced by immunoSEQ multiplex PCR; TCRdb stores in-frame clones only, minus some. The table records some 83,000 clones, over 90% of them present only once. Sequencing was performed on CD4+ or CD8+ T cells sorted from blood, taken in a trial of the OX40 agonist ivuxolimab. These receptor sequences come from an adult with an advanced solid tumor such as melanoma, head and neck, liver or kidney cancer.

V gene TRBV12-5 combines with J gene TRBJ1-5; D might be TRBD1 (6 bases). Trimming left V 0 bases short and J 6 bases short, with 12 bases between. CDR1 and CDR2 (germline): LGHNT, FRNRAP. CDR3 length equals 15 residues. The CDR3 DNA is TGTGCTAGTGGTTTGGTCGGAGGGGGGCTTCAGCCCCAGCATTTT. Protein sequence: CASGLVGGGLQPQHF. The variable domain in full, with the rest retrieved from reference TRBV12-5 and TRBJ1-5, is DARVTQTPRHKVTEMGQEVTMRCQPILGHNTVFWYRQTMMQGLELLAYFRNRAPLDDSGMPKDRFSAEMPDATLATLKIQPSEPRDSAVYFCASGLVGGGLQPQHFGDGTRLSIL.

The chain employs TRBV10-3 and TRBJ1-3; D might be TRBD1 (5 bases). V dropped 3 bases and J dropped 4 bases, with 16 bases sitting between them. CDR1 and CDR2 from the germline V gene are ENHRY and SYGVKD. The CDR3 covers 16 residues. The DNA of the CDR3 is TGTGCCATCAGTGACCCCGGGGCAGGGAGGGGAAACACCATATATTTT. It encodes CAISDPGAGRGNTIYF.

The chain is built from TRBV11-3 and TRBJ2-5; possible D gene TRBD2, 5 bases. The CDR3 is 13 residues long. The germline V gene encodes CDR1 SGHNT and CDR2 YENEEA. V was clipped by 2 bases and J by 5 bases, with 9 bases between them. The CDR3 protein is CASSLRADETQYF. Written as DNA, the CDR3 is TGTGCCAGCAGCTTAAGAGCGGACGAGACCCAGTACTTC.

The V gene is TRBV6-1, the J gene TRBJ1-6; D not resolved. Germline assignment: CDR1 MNHNS and CDR2 SASEGT. The CDR3 consists of 12 residues. Trimming took off 4 bases at V and 9 bases at J, with 7 bases between the two ends. CDR3 loop: CASSAGGSPLHF. The DNA for the CDR3 is TGTGCCAGCAGTGCCGGTGGTTCACCCCTCCACTTT.

This chain links TRBV5-6 with TRBJ2-1; D gene unclear. This CDR3 is built from 14 residues. V lost 4 bases and J lost 9, with 17 bases in between. The germline gives CDR1 SGHDT, CDR2 YYEEEE. The CDR3 coding sequence is TGTGCCAGCAGCCCCTCGGTTGGTATCTTTGAGCAGTTCTTC. The encoded protein is CASSPSVGIFEQFF. The entire variable domain, with the rest obtained from reference TRBV5-6 and TRBJ2-1, is as follows: DAGVTQSPTHLIKTRGQQVTLRCSPKSGHDTVSWYQQALGQGPQFIFQYYEEEERQRGNFPDRFSGHQFPNYSSELNVNALLLGDSALYLCASSPSVGIFEQFFGPGTRLTVL.

The chain carries TRBV27 and TRBJ2-6; D remains ambiguous. Deletions cut 4 bases from V and 4 bases from J, with 14 bases between. Germline CDR1 reads MNHEY; CDR2 reads SMNVEV (reference sequence). This CDR3 contains 16 residues. CDR3 in amino acids: CASSSIPLGGANVLTF. Here the CDR3 DNA reads TGTGCCAGCAGTTCGATCCCCCTTGGAGGGGCCAACGTCCTGACTTTC.

This rearrangement joins TRBV9 to TRBJ2-5; D might be TRBD2 (6 bases). Germline V lookup: CDR1 SGDLS, CDR2 YYNGEE. With 3 bases removed from V and 1 base from J, the gap between germline ends came to 10 bases. The CDR3 is 14 amino acids. The CDR3 nucleotides are TGTGCCAGCAGCGCCTCCGGGGGCCAAGAGACCCAGTACTTC. It encodes CASSASGGQETQYF.

This clone was detected a few times. V gene TRBV4-1 combines with J gene TRBJ1-1, with D perhaps matching TRBD1 (6 bases). Trimming took off 1 base at V and 5 bases at J, with 8 bases between the two ends. The CDR3 is made up of 13 amino acids. Germline V gives CDR1 MGHRA, CDR2 YSYEKL. CDR3 DNA: TGCGCCAGCAGCCAAGTCCAGGGGACTGAAGCTTTCTTT. Protein product: CASSQVQGTEAFF.

The CDR3 is CASSLRVGLTDTQYF. The CDR3 bases are TGTGCCAGCAGCTTACGTGTGGGGCTCACAGATACGCAGTATTTT. The V call is TRBV11-3, the J call TRBJ2-3; TRBD1 might be the D (5 bases). With 2 bases removed from V and 2 bases from J, the gap between germline ends came to 11 bases. The CDR3 is 15 amino acids. In germline, CDR1 is SGHNT, CDR2 YENEEA.

This chain joins TRBV4-3 and TRBJ2-5, with a tentative D call TRBD1 (6 bases). This CDR3 has 15 amino acids. CDR1 is LGHNA and CDR2 is YSLEER in the germline V gene. V was pared by 1 base and J by 3 bases, with 12 bases between. The CDR3 loop reads CASSQVGHGKETQYF. DNA for the CDR3: TGCGCCAGCAGCCAAGTGGGACACGGAAAAGAGACCCAGTACTTC.

The chain recombines TRBV11-2 with TRBJ2-2; 7 bases are shared with TRBD2. V trimming: 5 bases; J trimming: 2 bases; junction bases outside the gene matches: 8. The CDR3 is 16 residues long. Germline-derived CDR1 and CDR2 are SGHAT and FQNNGV. The DNA for the CDR3 is TGTGCCAGCAGCCAAAAGGGACTACCTAACACCGGGGAGCTGTTTTTT. Translating gives CASSQKGLPNTGELFF.

This sequence joins TRBV5-1 and TRBJ2-7; 9 bases align to TRBD1. V lost 4 bases and J lost 2; bases outside the gene matches: 4. The length of the CDR3 is 14 residues. Germline CDR1 reads SGHRS; CDR2 reads YFSETQ. CDR3 protein: CASSLGTGTYEQYF. CDR3 nucleotides: TGCGCCAGCAGCCTTGGGACAGGGACCTACGAGCAGTACTTC.

The rearrangement uses TRBV28 and TRBJ2-1; 8 nucleotides agree with TRBD2. The CDR3 has 16 amino acids. Germline loops: CDR1 MDHEN, CDR2 SYDVKM. Unmatched junction bases numbered 5, after V lost 4 bases and J lost 0 bases. CDR3 nucleotide sequence: TGTGCCAGCAGTTCCGAGCGGGAGAACTCCTACAATGAGCAGTTCTTC. Encoded protein: CASSSERENSYNEQFF.

The CDR3 protein is CASSFGPDEQYF. DNA for the CDR3: TGTGCCAGCAGCTTTGGTCCTGATGAGCAGTACTTC. The J gene is TRBJ2-7, the V gene TRBV7-8; D is unclear. The ends were cut back, 3 bases at V and 7 bases at J, with 10 bases in the middle. In germline, CDR1 is SGHVS, CDR2 FQNEAQ. This CDR3 is 12 amino acids long.

The chain joins TRBV13 to TRBJ2-1, with 12 positions matching TRBD1. In germline, CDR1 is PRHDT, CDR2 FYEKMQ (reference sequence). CDR3 length: 16 residues. Trimming removed 5 bases from V and 7 bases from J; junction bases left unmatched: 9. The CDR3 nucleotides are TGTGCCAGCAGCCCCTCCGGGACAGGGGGCGTGAATGAGCAGTTCTTC. Protein product: CASSPSGTGGVNEQFF.

This clone appeared a single time. The genes are TRBV27 and TRBJ2-7; 8 positions agree with TRBD2. After removal of 6 bases from V and 2 bases from J, the junction contained 9 bases not matched to a gene. Germline CDR1 and CDR2: MNHEY and SMNVEV (reference sequence). This CDR3 contains 15 residues. In DNA, the CDR3 is TGTGCCAGCAGCCTTTCCCCGGGACTAGCCTACGAGCAGTACTTC. This gives the protein CASSLSPGLAYEQYF.

This chain joins TRBV4-1 and TRBJ2-2, with D tentatively TRBD2 (5 bases). Germline values: CDR1 MGHRA, CDR2 YSYEKL. CDR3 length: 14 amino acids. The ends were cut back, 1 base at V and 7 bases at J, with 10 bases in the middle. The CDR3 nucleotides are TGCGCCAGCAGCCAAGTGAGCGGCATCGGGGAGCTGTTTTTT. As protein: CASSQVSGIGELFF.

The J gene is TRBJ1-2, the V gene TRBV5-4; TRBD1 agrees at 7 bases. The trim removed 2 bases at V and 6 bases at J, leaving 7 bases unmatched. CDR1 SGHNT and CDR2 YYREEE come from the germline V gene (reference sequence). The CDR3 covers 14 residues. The CDR3 nucleotides read TGTGCCAGCAGCTTCTGGACAGGCCTTGATGGCTACACCTTC. Its translation is CASSFWTGLDGYTF.

The rearrangement uses TRBV14 and TRBJ2-1; D call uncertain. The germline V gene encodes CDR1 SGHDN and CDR2 FVKESK. Trimming removed 3 bases from V and 4 bases from J, with 4 bases in between. The CDR3 has 12 amino acids. CDR3 region: CASSHKYNEQFF. CDR3 bases: TGTGCCAGCAGCCACAAGTACAATGAGCAGTTCTTC.

This clone came up once. In DNA form, the CDR3 reads TGCGCCAGCAGTCAATTGGACAGGGAAGACTATGGCTACACCTTC. Amino acids: CASSQLDREDYGYTF. This chain links TRBV23-1 with TRBJ1-2; TRBD1 matches at 8 bases. TRBV23-1 is sorted into the ORF group, with uncertain function. The CDR3 is made up of 15 amino acids. Trimming at V came to 1 base and at J to 3 bases, leaving 4 bases not matched to a gene.

V is TRBV5-6 and J is TRBJ2-1; 7 positions agree with TRBD2. CDR1 and CDR2 (germline): SGHDT, YYEEEE. The CDR3 is 15 amino acids. The junction had 3 bases not matched to a gene; V was cut back by 0 bases and J by 3 bases. Here the CDR3 reads CASSLVGGGYNEQFF. The CDR3 nucleotides read TGTGCCAGCAGCTTGGTGGGCGGGGGCTACAATGAGCAGTTCTTC.

The CDR3: CASTGPADEKLFF. Here the CDR3 DNA reads TGTGCCAGCACCGGACCAGCCGATGAAAAACTGTTTTTT. The V call is TRBV6-7, the J call TRBJ1-4; D is unresolved. TRBV6-7 is an ORF, and what it does is uncertain. The CDR3 covers 13 residues. The germline V and J ends were trimmed by 7 bases and 6 bases, with 12 bases remaining between them.

The chain combines TRBV19 with TRBJ1-5; D is possibly TRBD1 (6 bases). Germline V CDR1 and CDR2: LNHDA, SQIVND (reference sequence). Trimming stripped 1 base from V and 7 bases from J, with 11 bases between. The CDR3 is 14 amino acids. The CDR3 DNA reads as TGTGCCAGTAGTATAGCACAGGGTTGGCAGCCCCAGCATTTT. Protein sequence: CASSIAQGWQPQHF.

The V gene is TRBV27, the J gene TRBJ2-7, with TRBD2 matching over 11 bases. CDR1 is MNHEY and CDR2 is SMNVEV in the germline V gene (reference sequence). The CDR3 length is 14 residues. The J segment lost 10 bases and the V segment lost 3 bases, leaving 8 bases of the junction unmatched. CDR3 protein: CASSFGTSGVFQYF. The CDR3 DNA reads TGTGCCAGCAGTTTCGGGACTAGCGGAGTATTTCAGTACTTC.

The chain couples TRBV5-1 to TRBJ2-6, with 9 bases that match TRBD1. CDR1 is SGHRS and CDR2 is YFSETQ in the germline V gene. The CDR3 totals 17 residues. With V trimmed by 4 bases and J by 0 bases, 5 bases remained unmatched. The CDR3 protein is CASSRGQGSSGANVLTF. The DNA for the CDR3 is TGCGCCAGCAGCCGCGGACAGGGGAGCTCTGGGGCCAACGTCCTGACTTTC.

The V call is TRBV5-1, the J call TRBJ2-1; either TRBD1 or TRBD2 may supply D (6 bases each). The CDR3 extends over 15 amino acids. CDR1 and CDR2 (germline): SGHRS, YFSETQ. With 0 bases removed from V and 8 bases from J, the gap between germline ends came to 15 bases. The CDR3 DNA reads as TGCGCCAGCAGCTTGGTCCGACTAGAGGGGGATGAGCAGTTCTTC. As protein: CASSLVRLEGDEQFF.

The V and J genes are TRBV10-2 and TRBJ2-1; maybe TRBD2 (6 bases). CDR1 WSHSY and CDR2 SAAADI come from the germline V gene. V lost 8 bases, J lost 7 bases, and 18 bases lay in between. CDR3 size: 14 residues. CDR3 loop: CASVPEGPKNEQFF. Written as DNA, the CDR3 is TGCGCCAGCGTTCCGGAGGGCCCCAAAAATGAGCAGTTCTTC.

The V call is TRBV4-1, the J call TRBJ1-6; D perhaps matches TRBD1 (5 bases). Germline V CDR1 and CDR2: MGHRA, YSYEKL. The V gene lost 0 bases and the J gene lost 9 bases, with 15 bases spanning the gap. This CDR3 has 16 amino acids. The CDR3 DNA sequence: TGCGCCAGCAGCCAAGATCCGGGGGGAGGAGGTTCACCCCTCCACTTT. It translates to CASSQDPGGGGSPLHF.

This clone was observed a single time. V usage is TRBV5-1 and J usage is TRBJ2-5; tentative D call: TRBD2 (5 bases). Germline V gene lookup returns CDR1 SGHRS and CDR2 YFSETQ. V was trimmed by 7 bases and J by 2 bases, leaving 15 bases between them. The CDR3 covers 14 residues. The CDR3 DNA reads TGCGCCAGCGGCGTAGAGGACTGGCAAGAGACCCAGTACTTC. This codes for CASGVEDWQETQYF.

This rearrangement joins TRBV27 to TRBJ2-1, with D unclear. Trimming took off 5 bases at V and 0 bases at J, with 14 bases between the two ends. CDR1 and CDR2 from the germline V gene are MNHEY and SMNVEV (reference sequence). CDR3 length: 16 residues. CDR3: CASSPMTNPSYNEQFF. CDR3 bases: TGTGCCAGCAGTCCTATGACCAACCCCTCCTACAATGAGCAGTTCTTC.